This T cell receptor (beta chain) was captured by sequencing in a study of blood T cell repertoires in COVID-19 (dated by TCRdb to 2018 to 2020). The study in broad terms: The collaborator samples originated in the United States, Italy and Spain and spanned the acute and convalescent phases of COVID-19. The prospective study material was composed of cDNA or gDNA derived from T cells, B-cell-depleted T cells, or PBMCs. Subjects who had been exposed to COVID-19, were actively infected with it, or had recovered from it provided the deeply sampled blood TCRbeta repertoires that made up the dataset. The repertoires were released in a freely available public database intended as a resource for research on the immune response to SARS-CoV-2. Samples were obtained from the ongoing ImmuneRACE study (first 160 participants) and from 1,254 subjects provided by 6 global collaborators. Sample metadata almost always included a de-identified subject ID, COVID-19 status, age in years and sex. HLA class I and class II types, where available, came from metadata supplied by the sample provider rather than from assay-based typing.

TCRbeta CDR3 regions were amplified from genomic DNA by means of the immunoSEQ Assay, a bias-controlled multiplex PCR. The source study handled its data this way. Within the assay, amplification of reference gene primers was used to estimate how many nucleated cells each sample contained. To quantify the absolute abundance of each unique TCRbeta CDR3 rearrangement, sequence reads were collapsed and filtered. For each sample, productive Simpson clonality was calculated as the square root of Simpson's diversity index over productive rearrangements. TCRdb re-hosts the immuneACCESS table, in-frame sequences only. Its copies lack some clones; in the studies checked, an unresolved V gene accounts for under half of them, and the cause for the rest is not known. V, J and clone size are those of that table, while D and trimming were read from the DNA. The sample yields 300,000 or so clones; about nine tenths were counted once. The ten largest clones capture about 4% of the sample.

V and J are truncated by 0 bases and 5 bases respectively, leaving an intervening sequence of 6 bases. CDR1 SGDLS and CDR2 YYNGEE are derived from the germline V gene. Inclusive of the bounding cysteine and phenylalanine, the CDR3 is 13 residues long. The DNA shown is the 39-base CDR3, in frame from base 1. Whole blood was collected in K2EDTA tubes by collaborating institutions according to the institutions' own protocols. Collaborator samples were shipped for TCRbeta analysis as frozen whole blood, isolated PBMCs, or DNA extracted from either sample type. Regarding this clone: No antigen is known for it. Base qualities were left out, and no much larger clone turns up one base away.

Study-wide conclusions, independent of this receptor: Clinical and demographic metadata were provided uncurated, with the amount varying by source and participant.

The sequence came from a woman in her forties with acute or convalescent COVID-19. Specimen: peripheral blood. The sequence is built from TRBV9 and TRBJ2-1; there is no confident call for the D gene. The bases read TGTGCCAGCAGCGTAGACAACCACAATGAGCAGTTCTTC. It translates to CASSVDNHNEQFF.